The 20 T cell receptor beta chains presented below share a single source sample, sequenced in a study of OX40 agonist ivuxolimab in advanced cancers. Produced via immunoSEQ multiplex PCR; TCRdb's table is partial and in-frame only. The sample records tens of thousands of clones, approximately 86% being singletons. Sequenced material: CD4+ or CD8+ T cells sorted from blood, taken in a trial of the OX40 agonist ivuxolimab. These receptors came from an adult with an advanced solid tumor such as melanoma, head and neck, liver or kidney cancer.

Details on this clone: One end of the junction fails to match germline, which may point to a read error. The CDR3 loop is CASSQATGELFF. The DNA of the CDR3 is TGCGCCAGCAGCCAGGCCACCGGGGAGCTGTTTTTT. The chain employs TRBV7-1 and TRBJ2-2, with D unclear. TRBV7-1 qualifies as an ORF whose function is uncertain. CDR3 length: 12 amino acids.

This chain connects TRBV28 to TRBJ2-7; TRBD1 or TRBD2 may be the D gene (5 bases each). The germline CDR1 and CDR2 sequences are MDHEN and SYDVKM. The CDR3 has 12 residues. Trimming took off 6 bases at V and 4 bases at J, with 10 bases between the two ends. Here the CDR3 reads CASSPGTYEQYF. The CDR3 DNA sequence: TGTGCCAGCAGCCCCGGGACGTACGAGCAGTACTTC.

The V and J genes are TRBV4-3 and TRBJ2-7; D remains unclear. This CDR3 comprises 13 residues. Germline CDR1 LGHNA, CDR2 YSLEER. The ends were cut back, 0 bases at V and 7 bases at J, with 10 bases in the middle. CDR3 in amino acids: CASSQDGTREQYF. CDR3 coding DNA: TGCGCCAGCAGCCAAGATGGAACGAGGGAGCAGTACTTC.

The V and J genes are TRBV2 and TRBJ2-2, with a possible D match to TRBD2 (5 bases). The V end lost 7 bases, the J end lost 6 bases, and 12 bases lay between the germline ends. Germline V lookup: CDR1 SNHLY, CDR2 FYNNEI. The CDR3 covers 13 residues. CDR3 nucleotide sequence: TGTGCCAGCACGTCGGGGTCTGCCGGGGAGCTGTTTTTT. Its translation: CASTSGSAGELFF. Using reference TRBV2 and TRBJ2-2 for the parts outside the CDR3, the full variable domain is EPEVTQTPSHQVTQMGQEVILRCVPISNHLYFYWYRQILGQKVEFLVSFYNNEISEKSEIFDDQFSVERPDGSNFTLKIRSTKLEDSAMYFCASTSGSAGELFFGEGSRLTVL.

CDR3 sequence reads: CASSWSLGDTEAFF. For the CDR3, the DNA is TGTGCCAGCAGTTGGTCTCTGGGGGACACTGAAGCTTTCTTT. The chain employs TRBV28 and TRBJ1-1, with D perhaps TRBD1 (5 bases). Trimming pared 4 bases from V and 3 bases from J, leaving 12 bases between. The CDR3 has 14 residues. The germline V gene encodes CDR1 MDHEN and CDR2 SYDVKM.

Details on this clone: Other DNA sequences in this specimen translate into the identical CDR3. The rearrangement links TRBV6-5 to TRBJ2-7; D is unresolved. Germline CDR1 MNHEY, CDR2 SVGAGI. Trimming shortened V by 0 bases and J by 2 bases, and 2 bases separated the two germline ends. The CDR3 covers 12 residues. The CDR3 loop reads CASSYSPYEQYF. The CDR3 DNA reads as TGTGCCAGCAGTTACTCCCCCTACGAGCAGTACTTC.

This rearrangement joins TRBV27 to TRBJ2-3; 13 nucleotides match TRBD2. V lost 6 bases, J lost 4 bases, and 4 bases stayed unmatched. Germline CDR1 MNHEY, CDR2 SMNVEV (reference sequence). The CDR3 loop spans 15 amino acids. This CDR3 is CASSKTSGRSDTQYF. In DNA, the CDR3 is TGTGCCAGCAGCAAGACTAGCGGGAGGTCAGATACGCAGTATTTT.

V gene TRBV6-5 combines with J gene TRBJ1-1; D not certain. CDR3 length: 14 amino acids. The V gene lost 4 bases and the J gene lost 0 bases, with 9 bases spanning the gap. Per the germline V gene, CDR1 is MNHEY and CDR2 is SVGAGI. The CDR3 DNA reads TGTGCCAGCAGTTCCCCTCCCTTGAACACTGAAGCTTTCTTT. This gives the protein CASSSPPLNTEAFF.

The CDR3 here is CASSLGEVAYEQYF. Here the CDR3 DNA reads TGTGCCAGCAGTTTGGGAGAAGTTGCCTACGAGCAGTACTTC. V and J are TRBV27 and TRBJ2-7; maybe TRBD2 (5 bases). Germline V lookup: CDR1 MNHEY, CDR2 SMNVEV (reference sequence). This CDR3 comprises 14 residues. V dropped 3 bases and J dropped 2 bases, with 11 bases sitting between them.

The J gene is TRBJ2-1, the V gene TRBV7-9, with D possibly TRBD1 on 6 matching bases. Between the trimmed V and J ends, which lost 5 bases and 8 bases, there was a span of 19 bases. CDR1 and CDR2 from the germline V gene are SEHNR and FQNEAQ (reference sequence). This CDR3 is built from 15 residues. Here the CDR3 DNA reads TGTGCCAGCAGCGGCCGGGACCCGAAGGGGGATGAGCAGTTCTTC. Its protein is CASSGRDPKGDEQFF.

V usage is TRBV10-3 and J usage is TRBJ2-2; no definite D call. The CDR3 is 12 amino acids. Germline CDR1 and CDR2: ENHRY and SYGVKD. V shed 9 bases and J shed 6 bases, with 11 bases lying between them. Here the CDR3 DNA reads TGTGCCATTGGGGAATTTGCCGGGGAGCTGTTTTTT. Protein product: CAIGEFAGELFF.

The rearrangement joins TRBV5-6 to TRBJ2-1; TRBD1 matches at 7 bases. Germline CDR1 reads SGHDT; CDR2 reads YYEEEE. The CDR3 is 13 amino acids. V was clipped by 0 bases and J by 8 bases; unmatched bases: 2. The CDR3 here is CASSLGGGDEQFF. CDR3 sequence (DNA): TGTGCCAGCAGCTTGGGAGGGGGCGATGAGCAGTTCTTC.

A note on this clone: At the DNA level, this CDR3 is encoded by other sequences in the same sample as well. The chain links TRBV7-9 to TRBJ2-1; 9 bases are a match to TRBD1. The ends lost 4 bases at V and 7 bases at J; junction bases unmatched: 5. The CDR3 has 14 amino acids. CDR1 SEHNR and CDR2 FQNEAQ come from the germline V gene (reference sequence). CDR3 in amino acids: CASSSSGTGNEQFF. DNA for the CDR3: TGTGCCAGCAGCTCTAGTGGGACAGGGAATGAGCAGTTCTTC.

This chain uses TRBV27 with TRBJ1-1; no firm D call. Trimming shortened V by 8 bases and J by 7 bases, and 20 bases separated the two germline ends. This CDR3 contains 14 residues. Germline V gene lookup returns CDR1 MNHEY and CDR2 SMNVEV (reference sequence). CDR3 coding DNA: TGTGCCAGCTCCCTGGCCCCGGGGAAGATTGAAGCTTTCTTT. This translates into CASSLAPGKIEAFF.

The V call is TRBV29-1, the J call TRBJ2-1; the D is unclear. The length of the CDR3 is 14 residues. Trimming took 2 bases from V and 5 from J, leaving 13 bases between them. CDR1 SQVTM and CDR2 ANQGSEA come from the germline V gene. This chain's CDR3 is CSVELQPENNEQFF. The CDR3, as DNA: TGCAGCGTTGAACTCCAGCCGGAGAACAATGAGCAGTTCTTC.

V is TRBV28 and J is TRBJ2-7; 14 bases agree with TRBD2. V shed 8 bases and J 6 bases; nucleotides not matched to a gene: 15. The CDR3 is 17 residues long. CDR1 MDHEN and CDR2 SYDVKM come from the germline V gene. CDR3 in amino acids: CASPPPLGLAGAREQYF. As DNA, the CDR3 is TGTGCCAGCCCTCCTCCCCTGGGACTAGCGGGAGCCCGCGAGCAGTACTTC.

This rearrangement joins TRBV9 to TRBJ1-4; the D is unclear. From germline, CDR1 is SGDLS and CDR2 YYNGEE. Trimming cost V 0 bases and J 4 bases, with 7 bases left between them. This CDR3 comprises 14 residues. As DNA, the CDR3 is TGTGCCAGCAGCGTAGGCGGGGATAATGAAAAACTGTTTTTT. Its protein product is CASSVGGDNEKLFF.

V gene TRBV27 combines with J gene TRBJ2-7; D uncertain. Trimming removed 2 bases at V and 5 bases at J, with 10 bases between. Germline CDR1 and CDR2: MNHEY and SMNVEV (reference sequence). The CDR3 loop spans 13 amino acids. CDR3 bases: TGTGCCAGCAGTTTAGACGAGTGGGACGAGCAGTACTTC. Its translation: CASSLDEWDEQYF.

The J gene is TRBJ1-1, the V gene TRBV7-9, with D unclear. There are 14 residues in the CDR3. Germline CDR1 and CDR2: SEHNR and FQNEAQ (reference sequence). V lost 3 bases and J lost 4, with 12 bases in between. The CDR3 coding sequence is TGTGCCAGCAGCTTTCAAGGGTTGGGCACTGAAGCTTTCTTT. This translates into CASSFQGLGTEAFF.

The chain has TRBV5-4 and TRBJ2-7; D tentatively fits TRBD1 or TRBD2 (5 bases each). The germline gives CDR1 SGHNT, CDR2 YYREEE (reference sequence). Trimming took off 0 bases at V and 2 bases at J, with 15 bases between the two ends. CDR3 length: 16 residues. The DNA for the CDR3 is TGTGCCAGCAGCTTGGATTTCGGGGCCCGAGCCTACGAGCAGTACTTC. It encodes CASSLDFGARAYEQYF.